This T cell receptor (beta chain) originates from a study of blood T cell repertoires in COVID-19. At the level of the study: COVID-19 samples collected from the United States, Italy and Spain covered acute and convalescent phases.

The method was immunoSEQ multiplex PCR; TCRdb's version includes in-frame clones alone and lacks a portion of them. The sample shows about 190,000 clones, 80% to 90% of them seen only once. The CDR3 is 16 residues long. In germline, CDR1 is SGHTA, CDR2 FQGTGA. After removal of 5 bases from V and 6 bases from J, the junction contained 12 bases not matched to a gene. This chain joins TRBV7-3 and TRBJ2-2; the match to TRBD2 covers 7 bases. The source material was peripheral blood. This receptor was identified in a man aged 25-40 years with acute or convalescent COVID-19. This CDR3 is CASSLWAGDPAGELFF. For the CDR3, the DNA is TGTGCCAGCAGCCTGTGGGCGGGAGACCCTGCCGGGGAGCTGTTTTTT.